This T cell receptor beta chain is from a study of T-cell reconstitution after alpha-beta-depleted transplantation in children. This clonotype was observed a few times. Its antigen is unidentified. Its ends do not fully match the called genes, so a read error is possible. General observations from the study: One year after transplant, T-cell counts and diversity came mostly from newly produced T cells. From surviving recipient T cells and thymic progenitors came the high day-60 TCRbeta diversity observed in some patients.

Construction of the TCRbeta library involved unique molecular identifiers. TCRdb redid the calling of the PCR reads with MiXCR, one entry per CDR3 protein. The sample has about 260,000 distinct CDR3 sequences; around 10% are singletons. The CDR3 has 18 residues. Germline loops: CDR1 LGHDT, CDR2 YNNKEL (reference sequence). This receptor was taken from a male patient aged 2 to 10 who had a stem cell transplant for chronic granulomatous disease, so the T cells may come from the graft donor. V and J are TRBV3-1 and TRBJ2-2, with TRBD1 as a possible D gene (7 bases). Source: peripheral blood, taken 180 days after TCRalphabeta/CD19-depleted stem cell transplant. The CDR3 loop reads CATSQEGFGGGHTGELFF. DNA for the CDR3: TGTGCCACCAGCCAAGAAGGTTTCGGAGGGGGCCATACCGGGGAGCTGTTTTTT.